This is a list of T cell receptor beta chains from one sample in a study of T-cell reconstitution after alpha-beta-depleted transplantation in children. MiXCR, applied by TCRdb to the PCR reads, yields one record per CDR3 protein. This sample has some 500,000 distinct CDR3 sequences, with approximately 20% found just once. The material sequenced was PBMCs from the stem cell graft donor, taken from the stem cell graft. All receptors come from a human donor who donated a stem cell graft to a child with acute lymphoblastic leukemia. Each CDR3 is given with its conserved first and last residue. Rows may omit the clone size; those that give it use once, few, many or a size class.

cdr3_aa	clone_size	v_call	j_call
CASSTVAGRETQYF	NA	TRBV9	TRBJ2-5
CAAGDYYEQYF	NA	TRBV14	TRBJ2-7
CASQAGGFSYNEQFF	NA	TRBV19	TRBJ2-1
CASSPAGQSLPQYF	few	TRBV28	TRBJ2-5
CASSAMTSGSYNEQFF	many	TRBV12-3/TRBV12-4	TRBJ2-1
CASTAGGVVDNEQFF	few	TRBV7-8	TRBJ2-1
CASGGSGRETQYF	NA	TRBV5-1	TRBJ2-5
CASSGPGGSYEQYF	few	TRBV27	TRBJ2-7
CSALRGGTGSPGYTF	few	TRBV20-1	TRBJ1-2
CASSQDTPPLAGSTDTQYF	NA	TRBV4-1	TRBJ2-3
CASSLLLAQASGIENTQYF	NA	TRBV5-1	TRBJ2-3
CASSTGGWSNQPQHF	NA	TRBV5-6	TRBJ1-5
CASSPWTGGDYGYTF	NA	TRBV28	TRBJ1-2
CASGNDPMLNNEQFF	NA	TRBV5-1	TRBJ2-1
CASSRRGGEGEVTYEQYF	NA	TRBV11-1	TRBJ2-7
CASSQAGAVQETQYF	few	TRBV14	TRBJ2-5
CASSQDSPLEQYF	few	TRBV4-2	TRBJ2-7
CASSHGYGGPITGELFF	NA	TRBV4-1	TRBJ2-2
CASSQDRSGVGNQPQHF	NA	TRBV3-1	TRBJ1-5
CASSLGGPAYNEQFF	NA	TRBV12-3/TRBV12-4	TRBJ2-1
CASSITAANYGYTF	NA	TRBV19	TRBJ1-2
CASSGQGTGTNEKLFF	NA	TRBV5-5	TRBJ1-4
CASSSASTNEQYF	few	TRBV7-6	TRBJ2-7
CASSLRGWSTEAFF	NA	TRBV27	TRBJ1-1
CAISELGPTKDEQFF	few	TRBV10-3	TRBJ2-1
CASSLGTGTYGYTF	NA	TRBV5-1	TRBJ1-2
CASSLGINTGELFF	NA	TRBV7-2	TRBJ2-2
CASSMWQGYEQYF	few	TRBV19	TRBJ2-7
CASSFTGISYNEQFF	few	TRBV5-1	TRBJ2-1
CASSDGAGTNEKLFF	NA	TRBV6-4	TRBJ1-4
CASRGTSGASGTQYF	NA	TRBV19	TRBJ2-5
CASSPTGVRNTEAFF	NA	TRBV5-1	TRBJ1-1
CASSAGLAGIETQYF	few	TRBV12-3/TRBV12-4	TRBJ2-5
CSVEDWGDSYNEQFF	few	TRBV29-1	TRBJ2-1